These T cell receptor beta chains were read from a single sample in a study of beta chain features in type 1 diabetes. Generated by immunoSEQ multiplex PCR, the TCRdb table keeps only in-frame clones and is missing some. The sample yields about 350,000 clones, about 20% seen once. The sample consisted of naive CD4+ T cells from blood. These receptors all stem from a woman aged 18 to 35 in good health. CDR3s include the opening cysteine and the closing phenylalanine or tryptophan. The D gene is left open where the match is weak. Clone size is stated in some rows and not others, as once, few, many or a class when expanded.

clone size,J gene,D gene,V gene,CDR3 protein,CDR3 DNA
-,TRBJ1-1,-,TRBV7-9,CASSLGAGLNTEAFF,TGTGCCAGCAGCTTAGGGGCAGGGCTGAACACTGAAGCTTTCTTT
few,TRBJ2-3,TRBD2,TRBV29-1,CSVASGRVSPDTQYF,TGCAGCGTTGCTAGCGGGAGGGTGTCTCCAGATACGCAGTATTTT
-,TRBJ1-5,-,TRBV4-1,CASSQEGHSNQPQHF,TGCGCCAGCAGCCAAGAAGGACACAGCAATCAGCCCCAGCATTTT
-,TRBJ1-2,TRBD1,TRBV29-1,CSVRGLGYTF,TGCAGCGTAAGGGGGCTTGGCTACACCTTC
-,TRBJ2-1,-,TRBV30,CALRDSGYNEQFF,TGTGCCCTCCGGGACTCCGGGTACAATGAGCAGTTCTTC
few,TRBJ2-5,-,TRBV5-1,CASSLGQIETQYF,TGCGCCAGCAGCTTGGGGCAGATTGAGACCCAGTACTTC
-,TRBJ2-7,TRBD2,TRBV5-1,CASSFSGTSGRQVYEQYF,TGCGCCAGCAGCTTCTCCGGGACTAGCGGGAGACAAGTCTACGAGCAGTACTTC
few,TRBJ2-1,-,TRBV11-2,CASSLLSSRNNEQFF,TGTGCCAGCAGCTTATTGTCTAGCCGTAACAATGAGCAGTTCTTC
-,TRBJ2-5,-,TRBV14,CASSHGETQYF,TGTGCCAGCAGCCACGGAGAGACCCAGTACTTC
-,TRBJ2-5,-,TRBV5-4,CASSLEGVSRETQYF,TGTGCCAGCAGCTTGGAGGGGGTATCGAGGGAGACCCAGTACTTC